The T cell receptor (beta chain) under discussion was sequenced for a study of molecular identifiers for immune sequencing clone quantification. About the study: Replicate experiments took RNA from approximately 20,000 or 100,000 naive CD8 cells, divided it five ways and sequenced four. Findings and caveats of the study: Under 1% of molecules in naive cells, but over 98% of effector molecules, belonged to clones above 20 RNA copies.

This CDR3 is built from 15 residues. From germline, CDR1 is MGHRA and CDR2 YSYEKL. Trimming removed 0 bases from V and 4 bases from J, with 10 bases in between. Naive CD8 T cells were FACS-sorted by CD8+CD4-CCR7+CD45RA+ markers. As to this clonotype: Its cognate antigen is unknown.

Listed TCR primers, together with previously described methods, were used for the bulk TCR libraries. MiXCR, applied by TCRdb to the PCR reads, yields one record per CDR3 protein. The sample comprises 300,000 to 400,000 distinct CDR3 sequences, roughly 23% of which are singletons, and more than 0.8% rests with the top ten. Material for sequencing was naive CD8+ T cells from blood, with Jurkat cell RNA spiked in. Indicated subset: FACS-sorted CD8+CD4-CCR7+CD45RA+ naive T cells. This TCR was sampled from a human donor in good health. Some libraries in this study had Jurkat cell RNA spiked in. The chain is built from TRBV4-1 and TRBJ1-5; D perhaps matches TRBD1 (5 bases). The CDR3 is CASSQEGEGNQPQHF. The CDR3 nucleotides read TGCGCCAGCAGCCAAGAAGGGGAGGGGAATCAGCCCCAGCATTTT.